This T cell receptor (beta chain) was recorded in a study of shared clonotypes between healthy human individuals. Study context: A donor's plate count was three for CD4 naive and three for CD4 memory; CD8 naive had two and CD8 memory one.

Genomic DNA belonging to each subset was distributed in equal measure over several immunoSEQ plates. The protocol was immunoSEQ multiplex PCR, while the TCRdb copy is restricted to in-frame clones and leaves out a portion. The table includes approximately 2.3 million clones, about 92% detected once. CDR1 and CDR2 (germline): MDHEN, SYDVKM. V was cut by 6 bases and J by 4 bases, with 15 bases left in between. This CDR3 has 14 residues. The sample consisted of naive CD4+ T cells from PBMCs. As to subset: CD45RA+ positively selected. The chain has TRBV28 and TRBJ1-2; D gene uncertain. The source is a man aged 18 to 35 in good health. Some clones in this sample may be carry-over from other donors' samples. The CDR3 loop reads CASSPPPQLYGYTF. Written as DNA, the CDR3 is TGTGCCAGCAGCCCACCCCCGCAACTCTATGGCTACACCTTC.